This T cell receptor (beta chain) derives from a study of blood T cells in healthy people across ages (dated by TCRdb to between 2015 and 2016). Regarding the study in general: In model experiments, template switching captured about one uniquely barcoded TCR beta cDNA molecule for every two T cells. To track age-related changes in TCR beta repertoire diversity, the study relied on deep sequencing normalized with unique cDNA molecular identifiers. Four age groups were formed from the donors: young (average approximately 15 years), middle-aged (approximately 40), aged (over 55) and long-lived (82). Donors of different ages were randomly distributed across sequencing lanes to avoid experimental bias. For two donors (one aged 18 to 30 and one aged 80 or older), the study analyzed two additional independent replicas of 1 million unique cDNA reads from the same blood draw.

Summary of the overall study and its limitations: Total diversity estimates from one million sequenced T cells were considered lower bounds and underestimates. Conclusive comparison of naive and antigen-experienced compartments was prevented by the profiling of bulk unsorted PBMCs. The CMV infection status of donors was not known, potentially confounding age-related changes in expanded clonotypes. A strong correlation was found between observed TCR beta diversity and the percentage of naive T cells measured by flow cytometry. As age increased, observed TCR beta diversity per million T cells dropped in a roughly linear way, and a significant reduction was already evident by age 40. Compared with the aged group, the long-lived group had more naive CD4+ T cells, fewer expanded clones and increased TCR diversity, a pattern suggesting age selection.

Donors were 39 systemically healthy Caucasian individuals from Russia aged roughly 6 to 90 years. Each donor gave ten milliliters of peripheral blood, drawn into EDTA-treated Vacutainer tubes. Ficoll-Paque density-gradient centrifugation was used to isolate PBMCs, with at least 6.5 million obtained per sample. Total RNA was extracted from PBMCs with Trizol reagent, with at least 5.5 micrograms obtained per sample. The percentages of naive CD45RAhigh/CD27high T cells were determined by flow cytometry on a PBMC aliquot from every donor. Receptor libraries were prepared by 5' RACE. Sequenced using an Illumina HiSeq 2500. A second roughly 7 to 11 cycle PCR used a sample-barcoded 5' primer and a J-beta primer mix. Each TCR beta cDNA molecule received a unique molecular identifier from a template-switch 5' adaptor carrying 12 random nucleotides. Each sample yielded at least 3 million CDR3-containing paired-end reads. First-strand cDNA synthesis was performed from all RNA using the Mint cDNA synthesis kit, with priming by a TRBC-specific oligonucleotide. Following uracil-DNA glycosylase treatment, a first 18-cycle PCR with universal primers M1SS and BC2_uni_R was performed on all cDNA. On the study's bioinformatics: For normalization, 1 million high-quality reads, each with a distinct molecular identifier, were randomly selected from each sample. Reads with shared molecular identifiers were discarded instead of being binned into consensus sequences. MiTCR, with a Q25 quality threshold and the strictest error-elimination algorithm, was used for CDR3 identification, clonotype clustering and error correction. A nonparametric unseen species model using Euler transformation provided a lower-bound estimate of total TCR beta diversity. The raw public data were reprocessed by TCRdb itself: fastp quality trimming at Q25, MiXCR clonotype calling, in-frame beta chains only. Records with the same CDR3 protein are collapsed into one entry carrying the most frequent genes and DNA. TCRdb's processing, not the authors' own work, is the source of the V and J calls. Counted in this sample were roughly 1,300,000 distinct CDR3 sequences; roughly 64% of them appeared once. Of the sample, about 6.3% falls within the top ten clones.

As encoded in the germline V gene (reference sequence), CDR1 is LNHNV while CDR2 is YYDKDF. Measured from the cysteine to the phenylalanine, the CDR3 is 13 residues long. Only the CDR3 DNA stays, 39 bases, in frame from base 1. Remarks on this clonotype: Its antigen is still unknown. A read error may account for a junction end that differs from germline.

The sequencing input was blood. This TCR came from a man younger than 30 in good health. This receptor chain uses TRBV15 and TRBJ2-3; the D gene cannot be resolved reliably. The DNA sequence reads TGTACCACCAGCAGAGATCGTACAGATACGCAGTATTTT. Protein translation: CTTSRDRTDTQYF.